Shown below are 17 T cell receptor beta chains from a single sample sequenced in a study of identical twins. TCRdb reprocessed the 5' RACE reads with MiXCR, giving one entry per CDR3 protein. The table lists about 520,000 distinct CDR3 sequences, under 25% of them singletons, with under 0.95% in the top ten. The same data also went into a second study, on T cells expressing NK-cell markers.

The sequenced material came from CD4+ T cells sorted from blood. These receptors all come from a woman younger than 35 in good health.

This clonotype was counted ten times or more. This chain uses TRBV29-1 with TRBJ2-5; D is undetermined. The V and J ends lost 4 bases and 5 bases respectively, with 14 bases between them. The CDR3 totals 13 residues. The V gene's germline CDR1 is SQVTM and CDR2 ANQGSEA. CDR3 region: CSVVIRPEETQYF. The DNA of the CDR3 is TGCAGCGTTGTCATTAGACCAGAGGAGACCCAGTACTTC.

This clonotype was seen many times. The chain has TRBV29-1 and TRBJ2-1; 7 bases agree with TRBD1. Per the germline V gene, CDR1 is SQVTM and CDR2 is ANQGSEA. CDR3 length: 13 amino acids. V trimming: 7 bases; J trimming: 8 bases; junction bases outside the gene matches: 11. CDR3 DNA: TGCAGCGCAGGGACAGTGATGGGCGATGAGCAGTTCTTC. Translation: CSAGTVMGDEQFF.

In its sample, this clonotype was seen a few times. V usage is TRBV4-2 and J usage is TRBJ2-7, with 9 bases identical to TRBD1. In germline, CDR1 is LGHNA, CDR2 YNFKEQ. The CDR3 runs 15 residues. V lost 4 bases and J lost 7; bases outside the gene matches: 11. Here the CDR3 reads CASSLISGTGNEQYF. The CDR3 coding sequence is TGTGCCAGCAGCCTAATATCCGGGACAGGGAATGAGCAGTACTTC.

This chain connects TRBV20-1 to TRBJ2-3, with 7 bases fitting TRBD1. CDR3 size: 14 residues. The germline V gene has CDR1 DFQATT and CDR2 SNEGSKA (reference sequence). J was trimmed by 2 bases and V by 2 bases; bases with no gene match: 4. In DNA, the CDR3 is TGCAGTGCTAGAAGGGGGACAGACACAGATACGCAGTATTTT. Encoded protein: CSARRGTDTDTQYF.

The chain recombines TRBV25-1 with TRBJ1-2, with 9 bases matching TRBD1. The CDR3 runs 16 residues. CDR1 MGHDK and CDR2 SYGVNS come from the germline V gene. J gave up 7 bases and V 6 bases, and 15 bases lay outside the gene matches. CDR3 DNA sequence: TGTGCCAGCAGATCACCCGGGACAGGGTCGTCTGGTGGCTACACCTTC. It specifies CASRSPGTGSSGGYTF.

This clonotype was found a few times. The rearrangement links TRBV10-3 to TRBJ1-1; D not certain. The germline CDR1 and CDR2 sequences are ENHRY and SYGVKD. Deletions cut 4 bases from V and 11 bases from J, with 11 bases between. This CDR3 spans 11 amino acids. The CDR3: CAISGTAEAFF. For the CDR3, the DNA is TGTGCCATCAGTGGGACGGCAGAGGCTTTCTTT.

This clonotype was found a few times. This chain links TRBV5-1 with TRBJ2-3; TRBD1 is a possible D gene (6 bases). V was cut by 5 bases and J by 0 bases, with 13 bases left in between. Germline V gives CDR1 SGHRS, CDR2 YFSETQ. The CDR3 runs to 15 residues. CDR3 sequence (DNA): TGCGCCAGCAGAGGAGGTGGGGGCAGCACAGATACGCAGTATTTT. Its translation is CASRGGGGSTDTQYF.

V and J are TRBV29-1 and TRBJ1-2, with D hard to call. The CDR3 consists of 13 residues. Trimming left V 1 base short and J 6 bases short, with 12 bases between. The V gene's germline CDR1 is SQVTM and CDR2 ANQGSEA. The CDR3 region is CSVEAPNVNGYTF. In nucleotides, the CDR3 is TGCAGCGTTGAAGCCCCCAACGTGAATGGCTACACCTTC.

V and J are TRBV27 and TRBJ1-6, with D perhaps TRBD1 (6 bases). Trimming took off 7 bases at V and 9 bases at J, with 16 bases between the two ends. This CDR3 region has 14 residues. Germline assignment: CDR1 MNHEY and CDR2 SMNVEV (reference sequence). The CDR3 sequence is CASTPRGDGSPLHF. Written as DNA, the CDR3 is TGTGCCAGCACCCCCAGGGGTGACGGTTCACCCCTCCACTTT.

The J gene is TRBJ2-1, the V gene TRBV20-1; 7 bases are a match to TRBD2. The CDR3 runs to 11 residues. Germline trimming cut 8 bases from V and 10 bases from J; bases unmatched to any gene: 8. Germline values: CDR1 DFQATT, CDR2 SNEGSKA (reference sequence). The chain's CDR3 is CSPSAGEEQFF. CDR3 nucleotide sequence: TGCAGTCCAAGTGCGGGGGAAGAGCAGTTCTTC.

The CDR3 DNA is TGCAGTGCTATGGTCCAGCGGGGCACAGATACGCAGTATTTT. This codes for CSAMVQRGTDTQYF. V and J are TRBV20-1 and TRBJ2-3; possible D gene TRBD2, 6 bases. Per the germline V gene, CDR1 is DFQATT and CDR2 is SNEGSKA (reference sequence). V lost 4 bases and J 1 base, leaving 12 bases between the germline ends. The CDR3 is 14 amino acids.

This clonotype was counted a few times. This chain uses TRBV5-6 with TRBJ2-2; D is possibly TRBD1 or TRBD2 (5 bases each). The CDR3 consists of 16 residues. Germline CDR1 SGHDT, CDR2 YYEEEE. Trimming cost V 5 bases and J 4 bases, with 18 bases left between them. CDR3 amino acids: CASRAYGTRGTGELFF. In nucleotides, the CDR3 is TGTGCCAGCAGGGCCTACGGGACGAGGGGCACCGGGGAGCTGTTTTTT.

The V gene is TRBV5-1, the J gene TRBJ1-1, with D tentatively TRBD1 (5 bases). The V and J ends lost 4 bases and 11 bases respectively, with 18 bases between them. Germline V gene sequence: CDR1 SGHRS, CDR2 YFSETQ. This CDR3 comprises 13 residues. The CDR3 DNA reads as TGCGCCAGCAGCCTCCAGGGTGGGGCGACGGCTTTCTTT. Translated, it gives CASSLQGGATAFF.

The CDR3 protein is CASSIRLGNQPQHF. The CDR3 DNA follows: TGTGCCAGTAGTATCAGGCTGGGCAATCAGCCCCAGCATTTT. The chain couples TRBV19 to TRBJ1-5; D gene unclear. With 3 bases removed from V and 2 bases from J, the gap between germline ends came to 8 bases. CDR1 LNHDA and CDR2 SQIVND come from the germline V gene (reference sequence). This CDR3 region has 14 residues. Using reference TRBV19 and TRBJ1-5 for the parts outside the CDR3, the full variable domain is DGGITQSPKYLFRKEGQNVTLSCEQNLNHDAMYWYRQDPGQGLRLIYYSQIVNDFQKGDIAEGYSVSREKKESFPLTVTSAQKNPTAFYLCASSIRLGNQPQHFGDGTRLSIL.

The chain carries TRBV20-1 and TRBJ2-1; TRBD2 aligns across 13 bases. Looked up from germline, CDR1 is DFQATT and CDR2 is SNEGSKA (reference sequence). The CDR3 totals 15 residues. V lost 6 bases and J lost 15; bases outside the gene matches: 17. The CDR3 protein is CSASRAGLAGVVPFF. CDR3 bases: TGCAGTGCAAGTCGGGCCGGACTAGCGGGAGTAGTGCCGTTCTTC.

In this sample, this clonotype turned up a few times. The chain recombines TRBV10-3 with TRBJ1-2, with D unresolved. V lost 0 bases to trimming and J lost 0 bases, with 11 bases between them. CDR3 size: 16 residues. CDR1 ENHRY and CDR2 SYGVKD come from the germline V gene. In DNA, the CDR3 is TGTGCCATCAGTGAGTCGTCGGGGATGACTAACTATGGCTACACCTTC. Protein product: CAISESSGMTNYGYTF.

This clonotype was seen a few times. The chain links TRBV30 to TRBJ1-2; D is unresolved. Per the germline V gene, CDR1 is GTSNPN and CDR2 is SVGIG (reference sequence). Trimming took off 3 bases at V and 2 bases at J, with 7 bases between the two ends. The CDR3 contains 12 residues. CDR3 bases: TGTGCCTGGAGCCATGGGAACTATGGCTACACCTTC. Translated: CAWSHGNYGYTF.